The 32 T cell receptor beta chains given below trace back to one sample, sequenced in a study of T cell clonality in common variable immunodeficiency. This table comes from immunoSEQ multiplex PCR, and its TCRdb copy is limited to in-frame clones, with some not included. The sample has around 55,000 clones, none seen only once. The sequenced sample consisted of peripheral blood mononuclear cells. These receptors all stem from a person between 18 and 75 years old in good health.

At least ten counts were recorded for this clone. The read ends 3 residues early relative to the CDR3; the germline J gene fills the gap. The rearrangement uses TRBV6-1 and TRBJ2-1, with TRBD2 matching 7 bases. This CDR3 comprises 14 residues. Trimming removed 4 bases from V and 1 base from J; junction bases left unmatched: 1. The germline V gene has CDR1 MNHNS and CDR2 SASEGT. The CDR3 loop reads CASSVGGSYNEQFF. The covered CDR3 bases are TGTGCCAGCAGTGTCGGGGGGTCCTACAATGAG.

This clone showed up just a few times. Read coverage stops 3 residues before the CDR3 terminus; the germline J gene supplies the remainder. V is TRBV20-1 and J is TRBJ2-3; TRBD2 matches at 8 bases. The CDR3 sequence is 11 residues long. CDR1 DFQATT and CDR2 SNEGSKA come from the germline V gene (reference sequence). CDR3 DNA, as far as it was read: TGCAGTGCTAGTAGCGGGGAGACG. Encoded protein: CSASSGET. In full, the CDR3 is CSASSGETQYF.

A word on this clone: Germline and junction disagree at one end, which may indicate a read error. The CDR3 here is CAGRTNYGQYF. Partial CDR3 DNA: TGCGCGGGCAGAACTAACTATGGT. The chain carries TRBV7-9 and TRBJ2-4; possibly TRBD2 for D (5 bases). The read is 3 residues too short to cover the CDR3 end, so that end is filled in from the germline J gene. There are 11 residues in the CDR3. Germline assignment: CDR1 SEHNR and CDR2 FQNEAQ (reference sequence).

This clone appeared many times. The read falls 3 residues short of the CDR3 end, and the missing part is taken from the germline J gene. The chain couples TRBV2 to TRBJ2-3; 10 bases align to TRBD2. This CDR3 has 16 residues. Germline values: CDR1 SNHLY, CDR2 FYNNEI. V shed 4 bases and J 2 bases; nucleotides not matched to a gene: 6. The CDR3 sequence: CASSVSLAGDTDTQYF. CDR3 bases read: TGTGCCAGCAGTGTAAGTCTAGCGGGGGACACAGATACG. The full variable domain, in which reference TRBV2 and TRBJ2-3 provide the parts outside the CDR3, is EPEVTQTPSHQVTQMGQEVILRCVPISNHLYFYWYRQILGQKVEFLVSFYNNEISEKSEIFDDQFSVERPDGSNFTLKIRSTKLEDSAMYFCASSVSLAGDTDTQYFGPGTRLTVL.

This clone has a count of ten or more. Sequencing ends 3 residues short of the CDR3 end; the germline J gene provides the rest. This sequence joins TRBV6-2 or TRBV6-3 and TRBJ2-1; 12 bases are a match to TRBD2. The CDR3 is made up of 15 amino acids. V trimming: 5 bases; J trimming: 7 bases; junction bases outside the gene matches: 6. Looked up from germline, CDR1 is MNHEY and CDR2 is SVGEGT. The sequenced part of the CDR3 DNA is TGTGCCAGCAGTCTCGGACTAGCGGGGTTAAATGAG. Translated: CASSLGLAGLNE. In full, the CDR3 is CASSLGLAGLNEQFF.

Ten or more counts support this clone. The read gets to within 3 residues of the CDR3 end, and the germline J gene fills in the rest. This chain joins TRBV20-1 and TRBJ2-5, with 9 positions matching TRBD1. The CDR3 is 14 amino acids. Germline V gene sequence: CDR1 DFQATT, CDR2 SNEGSKA (reference sequence). V lost 5 bases to trimming and J lost 5 bases; unmatched junction nucleotides: 9. The CDR3 DNA, read in part, is TGCAGTGCTCAACAGGGGGCGGGAGCCGAGACC. This gives the protein CSAQQGAGAET. The complete CDR3 protein is CSAQQGAGAETQYF.

Comments on this clone: The missing CDR3 end, 3 residues past where the read stops, is filled in from the germline J gene. The chain combines TRBV6-2 or TRBV6-3 with TRBJ1-4; the D gene is possibly TRBD1 (6 bases). The CDR3 runs to 16 residues. V lost 5 bases and J lost 0, with 13 bases in between. Germline V gene sequence: CDR1 MNHEY, CDR2 SVGEGT. The CDR3 DNA, read in part, is TGTGCCAGCAGTCTCGGGGGGCTCACAACTAATGAAAAA. Protein sequence: CASSLGGLTTNEK. In full, the CDR3 is CASSLGGLTTNEKLFF.

This clone was picked up a small number of times. Read coverage stops 3 residues before the CDR3 terminus; the germline J gene supplies the remainder. V is TRBV7-7 and J is TRBJ1-1, with TRBD1 matching over 7 bases. Germline loops: CDR1 SSHAT, CDR2 FNYEAQ (reference sequence). This CDR3 region has 15 residues. Partial CDR3 DNA: TGTGCCAGCAGCTTAGTACTAGCGGGGACAGAGACA. Amino acid sequence: CASSLVLAGTET. The whole CDR3 is CASSLVLAGTETAFF.

This clone has a count of ten or more. The read stops 3 residues short of the end of the CDR3; the missing end is completed from the germline J gene. The chain combines TRBV5-1 with TRBJ2-3; 8 bases fit TRBD2. From germline, CDR1 is SGHRS and CDR2 YFSETQ. CDR3 length: 15 amino acids. Losses at the gene ends were 4 bases for V and 2 bases for J; bases not matched to a gene: 6. CDR3 DNA (partial): TGCGCCAGCAGCCAGACTAGCGTGCACACAGATACG. Translation: CASSQTSVHTDT. The CDR3 in full is CASSQTSVHTDTQYF.

This clone showed up many times. The CDR3 end falls 3 residues outside the read, so it is completed with the germline J gene. V usage is TRBV19 and J usage is TRBJ1-5; D unclear. Trimming removed 1 base at V and 6 bases at J, with 13 bases between. This CDR3 is built from 15 residues. CDR1 LNHDA and CDR2 SQIVND come from the germline V gene (reference sequence). Partial CDR3 DNA: TGTGCCAGTAGTATAGTAGAGGGCAGCGGTCAGCCC. Translating gives CASSIVEGSGQP. The full-length CDR3 reads as CASSIVEGSGQPQHF.

This clone was observed many times. The read comes to an end 3 residues before the CDR3 does, leaving the germline J gene to fill in the end. The chain couples TRBV7-6 to TRBJ2-2; 7 bases line up with TRBD1. The germline gives CDR1 SGHVS, CDR2 FNYEAQ. The CDR3 runs to 17 residues. The trim removed 3 bases at V and 0 bases at J, leaving 7 bases unmatched. CDR3 DNA (partial): TGTGCCAGCAGCTTCCTGGACAGGAGAGCGAACACCGGGGAG. It codes for CASSFLDRRANTGE. The full CDR3 reads CASSFLDRRANTGELFF.

Many counts were recorded for this clone. CDR3 residues: CASSLGGDSYNEQFF. CDR3 DNA (partial): TGTGCCAGCAGCTTAGGCGGAGATTCGTACAATGAG. The genes are TRBV7-2 and TRBJ2-1; D not certain. The read finishes 3 residues shy of the CDR3 end, and the germline J gene is used to complete it. The ends were cut back, 1 base at V and 4 bases at J, with 11 bases in the middle. The CDR3 sequence is 15 residues long. From germline, CDR1 is SGHTA and CDR2 FQGNSA. Supplemented by reference TRBV7-2 and TRBJ2-1, the full variable domain reads GAGVSQSPSNKVTEKGKDVELRCDPISGHTALYWYRQSLGQGLEFLIYFQGNSAPDKSGLPSDRFSAERTGGSVSTLTIQRTQQEDSAVYLCASSLGGDSYNEQFFGPGTRLTVL.

This clone was counted many times. The read stops 3 residues short of the end of the CDR3; the missing end is completed from the germline J gene. The rearrangement links TRBV19 to TRBJ2-6, with a tentative D call TRBD1 (6 bases). This CDR3 has 15 residues. V was clipped by 7 bases and J by 0 bases, with 10 bases between them. Germline V CDR1 and CDR2: LNHDA, SQIVND (reference sequence). Incomplete CDR3 DNA: TGTGCCAGTAAGGGGGTGAGCTCTGGGGCCAACGTC. This encodes CASKGVSSGANV. In full, the CDR3 reads CASKGVSSGANVLTF. Drawing the rest from reference TRBV19 and TRBJ2-6, the complete variable domain is DGGITQSPKYLFRKEGQNVTLSCEQNLNHDAMYWYRQDPGQGLRLIYYSQIVNDFQKGDIAEGYSVSREKKESFPLTVTSAQKNPTAFYLCASKGVSSGANVLTFGAGSRLTVL.

Points on this clone: At one of its ends the junction is not consistent with the germline gene, which may arise from a read error. The read halts 3 residues ahead of the CDR3 end, with the missing end drawn from the germline J gene. The rearrangement joins TRBV19 to TRBJ2-5, with D perhaps matching TRBD2 (6 bases). Germline values: CDR1 LNHDA, CDR2 SQIVND (reference sequence). The CDR3 is 16 amino acids. This CDR3 reads CASSIRLVGAQATQYF. CDR3 bases read: TGTGCCAGTAGTATCAGACTAGTGGGAGCCCAAGCGACC.

The sample holds many counts of this clone. The read comes to an end 3 residues before the CDR3 does, leaving the germline J gene to fill in the end. This rearrangement joins TRBV29-1 to TRBJ1-2, with 7 bases matching TRBD1. Germline trimming cut 2 bases from V and 4 bases from J; bases unmatched to any gene: 4. The length of the CDR3 is 13 residues. In germline, CDR1 is SQVTM, CDR2 ANQGSEA. CDR3: CSVEPPGGYGYTF. The covered CDR3 bases are TGCAGCGTTGAACCCCCAGGGGGCTATGGC.

This clone came up many times. The CDR3 is cut off 3 residues early in the read; its end comes from the germline J gene. This chain uses TRBV11-2 with TRBJ2-5, with 7 positions matching TRBD2. This CDR3 spans 15 amino acids. Unmatched junction bases numbered 4, after V lost 0 bases and J lost 3 bases. CDR1 and CDR2 from the germline V gene are SGHAT and FQNNGV. The chain's CDR3 is CASSLDGLAEETQYF. CDR3 DNA, as far as it was read: TGTGCCAGCAGCTTAGATGGGCTAGCGGAAGAGACC.

This clone was observed at least ten times. The CDR3 end falls 3 residues outside the read, so it is completed with the germline J gene. This rearrangement joins TRBV19 to TRBJ2-5; D perhaps matches TRBD2 (5 bases). Germline CDR1 LNHDA, CDR2 SQIVND (reference sequence). The CDR3 loop spans 14 amino acids. V shed 8 bases and J shed 4 bases, with 17 bases lying between them. This CDR3 is CASEVAPGGETQYF. The sequenced part of the CDR3 DNA is TGTGCCAGTGAGGTAGCGCCCGGCGGAGAGACC.

This clone has a count of ten or more. The read ends 3 residues before the CDR3 terminus; that terminus is restored from the germline J gene. V usage is TRBV20-1 and J usage is TRBJ2-2; weak D call: TRBD1 (6 bases). The CDR3 length is 15 residues. Per the germline V gene, CDR1 is DFQATT and CDR2 is SNEGSKA (reference sequence). The V and J ends lost 6 bases and 0 bases respectively, with 14 bases between them. Incomplete CDR3 DNA: TGCAGTGCAAGGACCGGGACACCGAACACCGGGGAG. This gives the protein CSARTGTPNTGE. The whole CDR3 reads CSARTGTPNTGELFF.

This clone came up many times. Read sequence stops 3 residues before the CDR3 end, and the germline J gene provides the missing end. This chain uses TRBV4-1 with TRBJ2-5, with 11 nucleotides matching TRBD2. The germline gives CDR1 MGHRA, CDR2 YSYEKL. The trim removed 2 bases at V and 1 base at J, leaving 3 bases unmatched. CDR3 size: 16 residues. CDR3 residues: CASSQPGTSGQETQYF. The CDR3 bases that were read are TGCGCCAGCAGCCAACCTGGGACTAGCGGCCAAGAGACC.

This clone was counted many times. The read ends 3 residues shy of where the CDR3 ends; the end is completed using the germline J gene. The V gene is TRBV30, the J gene TRBJ2-2; tentatively, D is TRBD1 (6 bases). Germline CDR1 is GTSNPN and CDR2 is SVGIG (reference sequence). The CDR3 runs 13 residues. V was shortened by 4 bases and J by 3 bases, with 9 bases between the two germline ends. The part of the CDR3 DNA that was read is TGTGCCTGGAAACAGGGTTACACCGGGGAG. Translated: CAWKQGYTGE. The full CDR3 reads CAWKQGYTGELFF.

This clone was seen many times. The read ends 3 residues before the CDR3 terminus; that terminus is restored from the germline J gene. The genes are TRBV6-1 and TRBJ1-2; 11 bases agree with TRBD1. Germline V gene sequence: CDR1 MNHNS, CDR2 SASEGT. The V segment lost 6 bases and the J segment 6 bases; nucleotides outside the gene matches: 12. The CDR3 runs 16 residues. CDR3 DNA (partial): TGTGCCAGCAGCGAAAGGACAGGGGGCGACATCAATGGC. Translated: CASSERTGGDING. From start to end, the CDR3 is CASSERTGGDINGYTF.

This clone was recorded many times. The CDR3 goes on 3 residues after the read ends, and that part is filled in from the germline J gene. This chain connects TRBV19 to TRBJ2-5, with D perhaps matching TRBD2 (6 bases). The V gene lost 10 bases and the J gene lost 5 bases, with 14 bases spanning the gap. Germline-derived CDR1 and CDR2 are LNHDA and SQIVND (reference sequence). This CDR3 contains 12 residues. The covered CDR3 bases are TGTGCCACCGGGGACTCTGGGGAGACC. This translates into CATGDSGET. The whole CDR3 protein reads CATGDSGETQYF.

In its sample, this clone was seen many times. CDR3 region: CASSLAGLEEKLFF. The part of the CDR3 DNA that was read is TGTGCCAGCAGTTTAGCGGGACTAGAGGAAAAA. The V call is TRBV12-3 or TRBV12-4, the J call TRBJ1-4; a weak D match, TRBD1 (5 bases). The DNA ends 3 residues before the CDR3 does, and the rest of the CDR3 is filled in from the germline J gene. This CDR3 has 14 residues. Trimming took 0 bases from V and 8 from J, leaving 10 bases between them.

This clone was seen repeatedly, ten times or more. Read sequence stops 3 residues before the CDR3 end, and the germline J gene provides the missing end. This sequence joins TRBV12-3 or TRBV12-4 and TRBJ1-2; 7 bases match TRBD1. Trimming at V came to 5 bases and at J to 4 bases, leaving 4 bases not matched to a gene. The CDR3 contains 13 residues. The CDR3 DNA, read in part, is TGTGCCAGCAGTCGGACAGGCAGCTATGGC. It encodes CASSRTGSYG. The complete CDR3 sequence is CASSRTGSYGYTF.

This clone appeared many times. The DNA ends 3 residues before the CDR3 does, and the rest of the CDR3 is filled in from the germline J gene. This chain connects TRBV5-4 to TRBJ2-5; 8 nucleotides agree with TRBD2. In germline, CDR1 is SGHNT, CDR2 YYREEE (reference sequence). V lost 5 bases, J lost 4 bases, and 10 bases stayed unmatched. The CDR3 is 15 residues long. This CDR3 is CASSSGLAGGETQYF. The covered CDR3 bases are TGTGCCAGCAGTTCTGGACTAGCTGGGGGAGAGACC.

Many counts were recorded for this clone. Coverage ceases 3 residues before the CDR3 finishes, and the germline J gene fills in the end. The chain couples TRBV5-6 to TRBJ1-2, with 7 bases lining up with TRBD1. This CDR3 comprises 15 residues. Per the germline V gene, CDR1 is SGHDT and CDR2 is YYEEEE. The CDR3 protein is CASSRRTGEVFVYTF. Incomplete CDR3 DNA: TGTGCCAGCAGCCGCAGAACAGGGGAAGTTTTCGTC.

In this sample, this clone turned up many times. Read data end 3 residues before the CDR3 end; the end is taken from the germline J gene. The chain is built from TRBV19 and TRBJ1-2; D is perhaps TRBD1 (6 bases). Trimming took 7 bases from V and 4 from J, leaving 13 bases between them. CDR1 is LNHDA and CDR2 is SQIVND in the germline V gene (reference sequence). The CDR3 has 13 residues. This CDR3 reads CASTRTDRYGYTF. The CDR3 bases that were read are TGTGCCAGTACCCGGACAGACCGCTATGGC.

There are many counts of this clone. The CDR3 end is not reached by the read, which stops 3 residues before it; the germline J gene fills it in. This chain uses TRBV19 with TRBJ1-5, with 10 bases that match TRBD1. There are 15 residues in the CDR3. Unmatched junction bases numbered 6, after V lost 4 bases and J lost 6 bases. Germline loops: CDR1 LNHDA, CDR2 SQIVND (reference sequence). CDR3 sequence: CASSTRDRGRQPQHF. CDR3 bases read: TGTGCCAGTAGTACCCGGGACAGGGGCCGTCAGCCC.

The table lists this clone with many counts. The CDR3 end lies 3 residues beyond the end of the read and is filled in from the germline J gene. The chain links TRBV6-2 or TRBV6-3 to TRBJ1-5, with 7 bases matching TRBD1. The length of the CDR3 is 15 residues. V dropped 8 bases and J dropped 2; count of bases not matched to a gene: 9. The germline CDR1 and CDR2 sequences are MNHEY and SVGEGT. CDR3 loop: CASQTTGARNQPQHF. Partial CDR3 DNA: TGTGCCAGCCAGACTACAGGGGCCCGCAATCAGCCC.

This clone was seen many times. Read data end 3 residues before the CDR3 end; the end is taken from the germline J gene. The chain links TRBV6-2 or TRBV6-3 to TRBJ1-4; a weak D match, TRBD1 (5 bases). Per the germline V gene, CDR1 is MNHEY and CDR2 is SVGEGT. Deletions cut 7 bases from V and 5 bases from J, with 11 bases between. The CDR3 extends over 13 amino acids. The CDR3 here is CASTRGLNEKLFF. The covered CDR3 bases are TGTGCCAGCACGAGGGGCTTGAATGAAAAA.

Remarks on this clone: Sequencing ends 3 residues short of the CDR3 end; the germline J gene provides the rest. This rearrangement joins TRBV18 to TRBJ1-2; D possibly corresponds to TRBD1 (6 bases). CDR3 size: 15 residues. Germline V lookup: CDR1 KGHSH, CDR2 LQKENI. This CDR3 is CASSPRTGISNDYTF. Incomplete CDR3 DNA: TGTGCCAGCTCACCCAGAACAGGGATAAGCAATGAC.

As concerns this clone: The read gets to within 3 residues of the CDR3 end, and the germline J gene fills in the rest. The chain uses TRBV11-2 and TRBJ1-2, with D hard to call. The CDR3 spans 15 residues. Germline V gives CDR1 SGHAT, CDR2 FQNNGV. Here the CDR3 reads CASSFSGSSTDTYTF. Incomplete CDR3 DNA: TGTGCCAGCAGTTTTAGCGGCTCTAGCACAGATACC.